These 16 T cell receptor beta chains came from one sample sequenced in a study of T-cell memory formation after mild COVID-19. TCRdb itself ran the 5' RACE reads through MiXCR, one entry per CDR3 protein. This sample has approximately 400,000 distinct CDR3 sequences; roughly 24% occur once, and the top ten carry around 8.8%. The sequencing sample was made of PBMCs or a T cell subset sorted from them (not recorded which). These receptors originate from an adult woman who had mild COVID-19 (a few samples of this study predate the infection). Cell type and time point are not known.

This clonotype was counted a few times. The rearrangement joins TRBV11-2 to TRBJ1-1; 7 bases line up with TRBD1. The CDR3 loop spans 18 amino acids. V lost 2 bases, J lost 0 bases, and 12 bases stayed unmatched. Germline lookup yields CDR1 SGHAT and CDR2 FQNNGV. The DNA of the CDR3 is TGTGCCAGCAGCTTAATTTTCAGGGGGACTATTATGAACACTGAAGCTTTCTTT. This gives the protein CASSLIFRGTIMNTEAFF.

V usage is TRBV29-1 and J usage is TRBJ2-7; tentative D call: TRBD1 (9 bases). CDR3 size: 13 residues. V was pared by 6 bases and J by 3 bases, with 15 bases between. Per germline, CDR1 SQVTM and CDR2 ANQGSEA. The CDR3 region is CSVGTGTSYEQYF. The CDR3 region has the DNA TGCAGCGTAGGGACAGGGACTAGCTACGAGCAGTACTTC.

This clonotype was seen more than once but under ten times. The rearrangement uses TRBV29-1 and TRBJ2-5, with 10 bases matching TRBD2. Per the germline V gene, CDR1 is SQVTM and CDR2 is ANQGSEA. The ends lost 4 bases at V and 5 bases at J; junction bases unmatched: 4. The CDR3 covers 13 residues. CDR3: CSVAPTSGETQYF. CDR3 DNA sequence: TGCAGCGTTGCCCCGACTAGCGGGGAGACCCAGTACTTC.

The chain carries TRBV11-2 and TRBJ2-1; D call uncertain. Trimming removed 4 bases at V and 9 bases at J, with 19 bases between. CDR1 is SGHAT and CDR2 is FQNNGV in the germline V gene. There are 15 residues in the CDR3. The CDR3 protein is CASSSSRSSDGEQFF. CDR3 coding DNA: TGTGCCAGCAGCTCAAGCCGCTCTAGTGATGGTGAGCAGTTCTTC.

This clonotype occurred a few times. This chain joins TRBV12-3 or TRBV12-4 and TRBJ2-5; TRBD1 aligns across 9 bases. V shed 6 bases and J 2 bases; nucleotides not matched to a gene: 7. This CDR3 region has 15 residues. The CDR3 nucleotides read TGTGCCAGCAGAGAAGAGGGGACAGGGCAAGAGACCCAGTACTTC. Protein sequence: CASREEGTGQETQYF.

J is TRBJ2-1 and V is TRBV20-1; either TRBD1 or TRBD2 may fit D (6 bases each). Deletions cut 6 bases from V and 8 bases from J, with 17 bases between. The CDR3 runs to 13 residues. Germline V CDR1 and CDR2: DFQATT, SNEGSKA (reference sequence). Here the CDR3 reads CSARGPTGDEQFF. CDR3 bases: TGCAGTGCCCGGGGGCCTACGGGCGATGAGCAGTTCTTC.

A few counts support this clonotype. The rearrangement links TRBV4-1 to TRBJ2-7, with D hard to call. This CDR3 is 14 amino acids long. V was pared by 0 bases and J by 4 bases, with 10 bases between. Germline V gene data show CDR1 as MGHRA and CDR2 as YSYEKL. The CDR3 nucleotides are TGCGCCAGCAGCCAAGACCTTGGGCGTTACGAGCAGTACTTC. Translating gives CASSQDLGRYEQYF.

This clonotype was counted between two and nine times. The rearrangement links TRBV7-9 to TRBJ2-2, with D possibly matching TRBD2 (5 bases). CDR1 and CDR2 (germline): SEHNR, FQNEAQ (reference sequence). This CDR3 contains 14 residues. V lost 5 bases to trimming and J lost 0 bases, with 7 bases between them. The CDR3 spells CASSADSNTGELFF. CDR3 DNA sequence: TGTGCCAGCAGCGCGGACTCGAACACCGGGGAGCTGTTTTTT. Based on the CDR3 plus reference TRBV7-9 and TRBJ2-2, the full variable domain is DTGVSQNPRHKITKRGQNVTFRCDPISEHNRLYWYRQTLGQGPEFLTYFQNEAQLEKSRLLSDRFSAERPKGSFSTLEIQRTEQGDSAMYLCASSADSNTGELFFGEGSRLTVL.

V and J are TRBV7-9 and TRBJ1-1; D unresolved. Trimming took 5 bases from V and 1 from J, leaving 8 bases between them. CDR1 SEHNR and CDR2 FQNEAQ come from the germline V gene (reference sequence). The CDR3 spans 13 residues. CDR3 protein: CASSPVPNTEAFF. CDR3 sequence (DNA): TGTGCCAGCAGCCCAGTCCCGAACACTGAAGCTTTCTTT.

In this sample, this clonotype turned up a few times. The J gene is TRBJ2-7, the V gene TRBV12-5; 7 bases fit TRBD2. CDR1 and CDR2 (germline): LGHNT, FRNRAP. With 1 base clipped from V and 4 bases from J, the junction kept 7 bases outside the gene matches. The CDR3 loop spans 15 amino acids. The CDR3: CASGLDLRAGYEQYF. The DNA of the CDR3 is TGTGCTAGTGGTTTGGACCTTAGAGCGGGGTACGAGCAGTACTTC.

The chain is built from TRBV5-6 and TRBJ2-7; no definite D call. The CDR3 extends over 14 amino acids. V was trimmed by 4 bases and J by 6 bases, leaving 17 bases between them. Germline V gives CDR1 SGHDT, CDR2 YYEEEE. CDR3 nucleotides: TGTGCCAGCAGCCGCGTGGGCCGCAACTCCGAGCAGTACTTC. This codes for CASSRVGRNSEQYF. Filled out from reference TRBV5-6 and TRBJ2-7, the complete variable domain reads DAGVTQSPTHLIKTRGQQVTLRCSPKSGHDTVSWYQQALGQGPQFIFQYYEEEERQRGNFPDRFSGHQFPNYSSELNVNALLLGDSALYLCASSRVGRNSEQYFGPGTRLTVT.

The J gene is TRBJ1-1, the V gene TRBV11-2, with unresolved D. The CDR3 contains 14 residues. CDR1 is SGHAT, CDR2 FQNNGV, per germline. V lost 3 bases, J lost 1 base, and 9 bases lay in between. As DNA, the CDR3 is TGTGCCAGCAGCTTCCTTGGGAAGAACACTGAAGCTTTCTTT. Its protein product is CASSFLGKNTEAFF.

There are a few counts of this clonotype. This chain connects TRBV5-1 to TRBJ2-3; 9 bases are shared with TRBD1. Germline V lookup: CDR1 SGHRS, CDR2 YFSETQ. With V trimmed by 4 bases and J by 1 base, 7 bases remained unmatched. CDR3 length: 16 amino acids. CDR3 nucleotide sequence: TGCGCCAGCAGCGATCCGGGACAGGGACGCACAGATACGCAGTATTTT. It codes for CASSDPGQGRTDTQYF.

This clonotype has more than one count but fewer than ten. V usage is TRBV29-1 and J usage is TRBJ2-7, with D unresolved. The V gene's germline CDR1 is SQVTM and CDR2 ANQGSEA. Deletions cut 2 bases from V and 0 bases from J, with 8 bases between. CDR3 size: 13 residues. CDR3 DNA: TGCAGCGTTGAATCGCGGACCTCCTACGAGCAGTACTTC. Encoded protein: CSVESRTSYEQYF.

The sample holds a few counts of this clonotype. The chain combines TRBV4-3 with TRBJ2-2; D uncertain. The length of the CDR3 is 12 residues. Germline CDR1 reads LGHNA; CDR2 reads YSLEER. V was clipped by 0 bases and J by 8 bases, with 4 bases between them. The CDR3 bases are TGCGCCAGCAGCCAAGATTGGGGGGAGCTGTTTTTT. It codes for CASSQDWGELFF.

The chain employs TRBV18 and TRBJ2-6; D is unresolved. V was clipped by 1 base and J by 6 bases, with 13 bases between them. Germline V gene lookup returns CDR1 KGHSH and CDR2 LQKENI. The CDR3 is 16 amino acids. CDR3 bases: TGTGCCAGCTCACCACTGGAGTTGAGGATGGCCAACGTCCTGACTTTC. It specifies CASSPLELRMANVLTF.